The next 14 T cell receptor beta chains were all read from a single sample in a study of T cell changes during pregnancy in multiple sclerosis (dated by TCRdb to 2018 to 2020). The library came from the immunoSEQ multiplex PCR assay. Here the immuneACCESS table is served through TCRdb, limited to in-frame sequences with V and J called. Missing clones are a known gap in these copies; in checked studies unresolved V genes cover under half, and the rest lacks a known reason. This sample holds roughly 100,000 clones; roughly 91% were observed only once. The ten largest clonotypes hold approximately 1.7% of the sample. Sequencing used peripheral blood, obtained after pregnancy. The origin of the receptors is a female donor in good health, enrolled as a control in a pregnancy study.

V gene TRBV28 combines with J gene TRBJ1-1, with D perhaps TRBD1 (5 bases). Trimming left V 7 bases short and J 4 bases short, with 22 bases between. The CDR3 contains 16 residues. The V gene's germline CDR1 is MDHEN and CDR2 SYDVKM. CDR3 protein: CASTYLRAGKSTEAFF. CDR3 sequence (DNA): TGTGCCAGCACTTACTTACGCGCAGGGAAAAGCACTGAAGCTTTCTTT. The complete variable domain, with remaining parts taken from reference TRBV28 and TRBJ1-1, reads DVKVTQSSRYLVKRTGEKVFLECVQDMDHENMFWYRQDPGLGLRLIYFSYDVKMKEKGDIPEGYSVSREKKERFSLILESASTNQTSMYLCASTYLRAGKSTEAFFGQGTRLTVV.

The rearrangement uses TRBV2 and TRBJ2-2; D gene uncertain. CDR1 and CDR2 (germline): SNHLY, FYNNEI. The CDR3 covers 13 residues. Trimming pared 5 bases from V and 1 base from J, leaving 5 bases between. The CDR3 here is CASSPKNTGELFF. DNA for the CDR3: TGTGCCAGCAGTCCTAAGAACACCGGGGAGCTGTTTTTT. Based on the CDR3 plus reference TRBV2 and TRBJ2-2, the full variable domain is EPEVTQTPSHQVTQMGQEVILRCVPISNHLYFYWYRQILGQKVEFLVSFYNNEISEKSEIFDDQFSVERPDGSNFTLKIRSTKLEDSAMYFCASSPKNTGELFFGEGSRLTVL.

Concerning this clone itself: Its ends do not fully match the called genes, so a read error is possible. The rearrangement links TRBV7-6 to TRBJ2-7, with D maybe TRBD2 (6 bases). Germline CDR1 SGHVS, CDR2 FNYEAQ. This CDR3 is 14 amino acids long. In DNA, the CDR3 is TGTGCCAGCAGCCTAGCGCTGACAGACTACGAGCAGTACTTC. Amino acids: CASSLALTDYEQYF. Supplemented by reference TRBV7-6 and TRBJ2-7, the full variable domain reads GAGVSQSPRYKVTKRGQDVALRCDPISGHVSLYWYRQALGQGPEFLTYFNYEAQQDKSGLPNDRFSAERPEGSISTLTIQRTEQRDSAMYRCASSLALTDYEQYFGPGTRLTVT.

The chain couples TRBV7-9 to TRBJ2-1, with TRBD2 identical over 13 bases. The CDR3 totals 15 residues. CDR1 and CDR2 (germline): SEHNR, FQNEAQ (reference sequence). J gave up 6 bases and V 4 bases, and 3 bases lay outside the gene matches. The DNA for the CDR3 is TGTGCCAGCAGCTCGACTAGCGGGGGGCCCAATGAGCAGTTCTTC. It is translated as CASSSTSGGPNEQFF.

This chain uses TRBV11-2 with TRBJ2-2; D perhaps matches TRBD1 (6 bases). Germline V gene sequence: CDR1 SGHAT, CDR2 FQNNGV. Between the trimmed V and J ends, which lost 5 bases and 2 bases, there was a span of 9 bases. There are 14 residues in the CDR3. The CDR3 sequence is CASSRRGNTGELFF. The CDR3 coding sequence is TGTGCCAGCAGCCGCAGGGGTAACACCGGGGAGCTGTTTTTT.

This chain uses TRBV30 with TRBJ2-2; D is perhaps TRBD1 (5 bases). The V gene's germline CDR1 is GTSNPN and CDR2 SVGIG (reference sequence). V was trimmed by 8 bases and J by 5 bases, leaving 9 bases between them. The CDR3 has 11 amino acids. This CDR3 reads CAHRQTGELFF. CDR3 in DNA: TGTGCCCATAGACAGACCGGGGAGCTGTTTTTT.

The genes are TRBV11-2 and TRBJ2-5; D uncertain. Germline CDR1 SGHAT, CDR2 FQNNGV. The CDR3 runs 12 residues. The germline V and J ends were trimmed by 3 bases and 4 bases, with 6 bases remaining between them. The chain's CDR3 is CASSFTGETQYF. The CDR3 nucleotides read TGTGCCAGCAGCTTCACTGGAGAGACCCAGTACTTC.

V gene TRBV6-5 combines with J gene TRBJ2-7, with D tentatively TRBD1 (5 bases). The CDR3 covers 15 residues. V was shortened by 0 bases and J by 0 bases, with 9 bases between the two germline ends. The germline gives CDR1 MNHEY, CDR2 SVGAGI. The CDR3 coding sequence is TGTGCCAGCAGTTACTCCTACAGGAGCTCCTACGAGCAGTACTTC. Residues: CASSYSYRSSYEQYF.

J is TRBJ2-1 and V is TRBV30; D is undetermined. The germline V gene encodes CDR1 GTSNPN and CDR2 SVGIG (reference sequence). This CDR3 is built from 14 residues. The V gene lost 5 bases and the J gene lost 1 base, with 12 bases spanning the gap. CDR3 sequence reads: CAWGSGSSYNEQFF. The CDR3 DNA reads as TGTGCCTGGGGGTCAGGAAGTTCCTACAATGAGCAGTTCTTC.

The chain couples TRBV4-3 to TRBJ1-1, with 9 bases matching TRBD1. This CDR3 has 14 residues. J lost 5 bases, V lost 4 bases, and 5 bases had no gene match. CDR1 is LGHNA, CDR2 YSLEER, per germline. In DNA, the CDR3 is TGCGCCAGCAGCCGAGGGACAGGGTTAACTGAAGCTTTCTTT. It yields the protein CASSRGTGLTEAFF.

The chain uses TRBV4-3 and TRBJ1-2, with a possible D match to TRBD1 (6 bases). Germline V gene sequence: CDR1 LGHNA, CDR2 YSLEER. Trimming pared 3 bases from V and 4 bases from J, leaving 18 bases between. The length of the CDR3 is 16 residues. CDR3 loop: CASSHSYQGIIYGYTF. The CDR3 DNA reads TGCGCCAGCAGCCATTCATACCAGGGGATTATCTATGGCTACACCTTC.

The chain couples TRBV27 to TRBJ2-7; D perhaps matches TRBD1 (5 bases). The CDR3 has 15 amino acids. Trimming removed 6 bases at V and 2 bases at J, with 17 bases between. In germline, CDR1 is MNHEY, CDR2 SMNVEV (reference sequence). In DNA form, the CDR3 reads TGTGCCAGCAGGGTATCGGGTGGGGCCACCTACGAGCAGTACTTC. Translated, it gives CASRVSGGATYEQYF.

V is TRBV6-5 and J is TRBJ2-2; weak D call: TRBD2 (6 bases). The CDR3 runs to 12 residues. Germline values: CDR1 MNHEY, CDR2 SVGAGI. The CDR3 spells CATVGRPGELFF. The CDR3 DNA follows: TGTGCTACGGTAGGGAGGCCCGGGGAGCTGTTTTTT.

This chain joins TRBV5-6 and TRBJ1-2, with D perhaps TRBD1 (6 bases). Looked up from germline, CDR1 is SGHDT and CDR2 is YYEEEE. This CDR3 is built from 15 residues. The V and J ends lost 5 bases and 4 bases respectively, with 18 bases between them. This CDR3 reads CASRGEQGRGYGYTF. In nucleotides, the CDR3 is TGTGCCAGCAGAGGGGAACAGGGTCGGGGCTATGGCTACACCTTC.